A single TCR beta chain is shown here with its context. Its antigen is not yet known. There are no base qualities to consult, and no much larger clone falls within one base. V is clipped by 5 bases and J by 4 bases, and the sequence between their germline boundaries is 13 bases long. The CDR3, from cysteine to phenylalanine, totals 14 residues. The only DNA kept is the CDR3, 42 bases in frame from the first base. CDR1 and CDR2 are read off the germline V gene as SGHTA and FQGTGA. The receptor library was made with 5' RACE. The sequencer was an Illumina HiSeq 2500. The second PCR ran for about 6 to 12 cycles and used a J-beta primer mix along with a sample-barcoded 5' primer. A unique molecular identifier was introduced onto each TCR beta cDNA molecule by a template-switch 5' adaptor carrying 12 random nucleotides. Each sample yielded at least 2.5 million CDR3-containing paired-end reads. First-strand cDNA synthesis was performed from all RNA using the Mint cDNA synthesis kit, with priming by a TRBC-specific oligonucleotide. After uracil-DNA glycosylase treatment, a first 18-cycle PCR used universal primers M1SS and BC2_uni_R on all cDNA. The original pipeline was this. Normalization of each sample was performed by random selection of 1 million high-quality reads, each carrying a distinct molecular identifier. Instead of being binned into consensus sequences, reads that shared molecular identifiers were thrown out. MiTCR, with a Q25 quality threshold and the strictest error-elimination algorithm, was used for CDR3 identification, clonotype clustering and error correction. A nonparametric unseen species model with Euler transformation was used to estimate lower-bound total TCR beta diversity. TCRdb reprocessing: public reads trimmed at Q25 with fastp, clones called with MiXCR, in-frame beta chains kept. A single entry per CDR3 protein holds the most common genes and DNA from its merged rows. TCRdb, rather than the study authors, made the V and J calls. This sample holds about 970,000 distinct CDR3 sequences; just over 50% were observed only once. 20% to 25% of the sample is taken by the ten largest.

This sample was taken from a study of blood T cells in healthy people across ages (dated by TCRdb to between 2015 and 2016). At the level of the whole study: In model experiments, template switching captured roughly one uniquely barcoded TCR beta cDNA molecule for every two T cells. The donors were split into four age groups: young (average 16 years), middle-aged (about 40), aged (more than 60) and long-lived (approximately 80). Using deep sequencing normalized with unique cDNA molecular identifiers, the study measured how TCR beta repertoire diversity changes with age. Two additional independent replicas of 1 million unique cDNA reads from the same blood draw were analyzed for two donors (one aged 18 to 29 and one aged 80 or older). Donors of different ages were randomly distributed across sequencing lanes to avoid experimental bias. Paper-wide results and their limitations: Conclusive comparison of naive and antigen-experienced compartments was prevented by the profiling of bulk unsorted PBMCs. As age increased, observed TCR beta diversity per million T cells dropped in a roughly linear way, and a significant reduction was already evident by age about 40. There was a strong correlation between observed TCR beta diversity and the percentage of naive T cells measured by flow cytometry. Compared with the aged group, the long-lived group had more naive CD4+ T cells, fewer expanded clones and increased TCR diversity, suggesting age selection. Donor CMV infection status was unknown, potentially confounding age-related changes in expanded clonotypes. Estimates of total diversity based on one million sequenced T cells were considered lower bounds and underestimates.

The 39 donors, aged about 6 to 90 years, were systemically healthy Caucasian individuals from Russia. Around 9.9 milliliters of peripheral blood were collected from each donor into EDTA-treated Vacutainer tubes. Ficoll-Paque density-gradient centrifugation was used to isolate PBMCs, with at least 6.5 million per sample. Total RNA, at least 6 micrograms per sample, was extracted from PBMCs with Trizol reagent. For every donor, flow cytometry on a PBMC aliquot measured the percentage of naive CD45RAhigh/CD27high T cells. The V and J segments used are TRBV7-3 and TRBJ2-3; no D gene call is confident. The TCR sequence derives from an older woman in good health. The specimen sequenced was blood. At the DNA level, the sequence is TGTGCCAGCAGCCGAAACACAAGGCCAGATACGCAGTATTTT. This yields the protein CASSRNTRPDTQYF. The full variable domain, completed from the reference TRBV7-3 and TRBJ2-3 proteins outside the CDR3, reads GAGVSQTPSNKVTEKGKYVELRCDPISGHTALYWYRQSLGQGPEFLIYFQGTGAADDSGLPNDRFFAVRPEGSVSTLKIQRTERGDSAVYLCASSRNTRPDTQYFGPGTRLTVL.